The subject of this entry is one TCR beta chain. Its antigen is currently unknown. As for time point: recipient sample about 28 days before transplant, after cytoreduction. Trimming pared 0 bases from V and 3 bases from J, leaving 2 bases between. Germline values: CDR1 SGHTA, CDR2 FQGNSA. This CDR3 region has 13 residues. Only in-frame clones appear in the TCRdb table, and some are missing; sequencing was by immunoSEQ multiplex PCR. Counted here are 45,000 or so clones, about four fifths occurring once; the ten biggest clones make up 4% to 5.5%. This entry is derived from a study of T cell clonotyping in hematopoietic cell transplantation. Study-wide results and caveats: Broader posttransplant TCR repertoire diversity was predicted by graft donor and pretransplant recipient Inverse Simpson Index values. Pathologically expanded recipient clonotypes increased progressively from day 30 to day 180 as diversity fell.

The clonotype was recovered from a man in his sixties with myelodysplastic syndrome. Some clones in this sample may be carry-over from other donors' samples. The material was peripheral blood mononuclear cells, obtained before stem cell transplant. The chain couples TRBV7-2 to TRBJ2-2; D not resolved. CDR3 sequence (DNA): TGTGCCAGCAGCTTAGCCTACACCGGGGAGCTGTTTTTT. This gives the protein CASSLAYTGELFF.